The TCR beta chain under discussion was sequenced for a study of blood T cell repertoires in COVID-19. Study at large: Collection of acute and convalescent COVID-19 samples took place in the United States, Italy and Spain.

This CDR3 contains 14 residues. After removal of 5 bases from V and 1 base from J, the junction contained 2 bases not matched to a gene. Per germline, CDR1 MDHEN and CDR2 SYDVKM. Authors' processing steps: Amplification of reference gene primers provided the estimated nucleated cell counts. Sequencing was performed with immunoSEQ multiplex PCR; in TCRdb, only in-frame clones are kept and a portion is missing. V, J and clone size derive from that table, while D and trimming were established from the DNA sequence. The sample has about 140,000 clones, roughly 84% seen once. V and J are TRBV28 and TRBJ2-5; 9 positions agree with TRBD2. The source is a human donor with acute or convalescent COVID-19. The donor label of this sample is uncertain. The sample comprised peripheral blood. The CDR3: CASSTTSGQETQYF. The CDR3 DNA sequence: TGTGCCAGCAGTACGACTAGCGGCCAAGAGACCCAGTACTTC.